The rows below give T cell receptor beta chains drawn from one sample of a study of preoperative IRX-2 immunotherapy in early breast cancer. The table came from immunoSEQ multiplex PCR; TCRdb's copy has only in-frame clones and leaves some out. Counted here are about 23,000 clones, approximately 92% occurring once; the ten biggest clones make up approximately 9%. Specimen: tumor tissue, collected after IRX-2 immunotherapy. The receptors stem from a human donor with breast cancer. CDR3s include the opening cysteine and the closing phenylalanine or tryptophan. A D gene is named only where the DNA matches it firmly. Size values are once, few and many counts, or a class for expanded clones, and some rows have none.

J gene: TRBJ1-3
V gene: TRBV7-9
clone size: NA
D gene: TRBD1
CDR3 protein: CASSRPGTGGNTIYF
CDR3 DNA: TGTGCCAGCAGCCGTCCCGGGACAGGTGGAAACACCATATATTTT

J gene: TRBJ1-1
V gene: TRBV5-6
clone size: NA
D gene: NA
CDR3 protein: CASSGGERTNTEAFF
CDR3 DNA: TGTGCCAGCAGCGGGGGGGAACGGACGAACACTGAAGCTTTCTTT

J gene: TRBJ1-4
V gene: TRBV6-1
clone size: NA
D gene: NA
CDR3 protein: CASSEAGVTTNEKLFF
CDR3 DNA: TGTGCCAGCAGTGAAGCAGGGGTGACAACTAATGAAAAACTGTTTTTT

J gene: TRBJ2-7
V gene: TRBV6-5
clone size: NA
D gene: TRBD1
CDR3 protein: CASSRTGSSYEQYF
CDR3 DNA: TGTGCCAGCAGTCGGACAGGGAGCTCCTACGAGCAGTACTTC

J gene: TRBJ2-5
V gene: TRBV13
clone size: NA
D gene: TRBD2
CDR3 protein: CASSLGQRGGRETQYF
CDR3 DNA: TGTGCCAGCAGCTTAGGACAGCGGGGGGGCCGGGAGACCCAGTACTTC

J gene: TRBJ2-6
V gene: TRBV7-9
clone size: NA
D gene: NA
CDR3 protein: CASSVSQSSGANVLTF
CDR3 DNA: TGTGCCAGCAGCGTATCACAGAGCTCTGGGGCCAACGTCCTGACTTTC

J gene: TRBJ2-7
V gene: TRBV5-5
clone size: once
D gene: NA
CDR3 protein: CASSSDIYEQYF
CDR3 DNA: TGTGCCAGCAGCTCAGACATCTACGAGCAGTACTTC

J gene: TRBJ1-2
V gene: TRBV5-5
clone size: NA
D gene: NA
CDR3 protein: CASSLPGPVDNGYTF
CDR3 DNA: TGTGCCAGCAGCCTCCCGGGCCCTGTGGACAATGGCTACACCTTC

J gene: TRBJ2-4
V gene: TRBV2
clone size: NA
D gene: TRBD2
CDR3 protein: CASSGEGAKNIQYF
CDR3 DNA: TGTGCCAGCAGTGGGGAGGGGGCCAAAAACATTCAGTACTTC

J gene: TRBJ2-2
V gene: TRBV13
clone size: NA
D gene: NA
CDR3 protein: CASSPNLPGELFF
CDR3 DNA: TGTGCCAGCAGCCCAAACCTCCCTGGGGAGCTGTTTTTT

J gene: TRBJ1-1
V gene: TRBV9
clone size: NA
D gene: NA
CDR3 protein: CASSVESMNTEAFF
CDR3 DNA: TGTGCCAGCAGCGTAGAGTCAATGAACACTGAAGCTTTCTTT

J gene: TRBJ2-3
V gene: TRBV15
clone size: NA
D gene: NA
CDR3 protein: CATSRSWMGRGPTDTQYF
CDR3 DNA: TGTGCCACCAGCAGAAGCTGGATGGGGCGGGGCCCCACAGATACGCAGTATTTT

J gene: TRBJ1-2
V gene: TRBV30
clone size: NA
D gene: NA
CDR3 protein: CAWSVQGALGYTF
CDR3 DNA: TGTGCCTGGAGTGTACAGGGAGCGTTGGGCTACACCTTC

J gene: TRBJ2-7
V gene: TRBV7-2
clone size: NA
D gene: NA
CDR3 protein: CASSLGLGYEQYF
CDR3 DNA: TGTGCCAGCAGCTTAGGATTGGGCTACGAGCAGTACTTC

J gene: TRBJ2-5
V gene: TRBV4-1
clone size: NA
D gene: TRBD2
CDR3 protein: CASSQTPTSGVETQYF
CDR3 DNA: TGCGCCAGCAGCCAAACCCCCACTAGCGGGGTGGAGACCCAGTACTTC

J gene: TRBJ2-7
V gene: TRBV5-4
clone size: NA
D gene: NA
CDR3 protein: CASSSQGYEQYF
CDR3 DNA: TGTGCCAGCAGCTCTCAGGGATACGAGCAGTACTTC

J gene: TRBJ2-2
V gene: TRBV18
clone size: NA
D gene: NA
CDR3 protein: CASSPPTANTGELFF
CDR3 DNA: TGTGCCAGCTCACCCCCGACAGCGAACACCGGGGAGCTGTTTTTT

J gene: TRBJ2-7
V gene: TRBV6-1
clone size: once
D gene: NA
CDR3 protein: CASKLPSSYEQYF
CDR3 DNA: TGTGCCAGCAAATTACCTTCGTCCTACGAGCAGTACTTC

J gene: TRBJ2-3
V gene: TRBV27
clone size: NA
D gene: NA
CDR3 protein: CASRRRSHTQYF
CDR3 DNA: TGTGCCAGCAGACGGAGGAGTCATACGCAGTATTTT

J gene: TRBJ2-7
V gene: TRBV28
clone size: NA
D gene: NA
CDR3 protein: CASSATDEQYF
CDR3 DNA: TGTGCCAGCAGTGCTACGGACGAGCAGTACTTC

J gene: TRBJ2-7
V gene: TRBV19
clone size: NA
D gene: NA
CDR3 protein: CAGLTSDEQYF
CDR3 DNA: TGTGCCGGACTAACTAGTGACGAGCAGTACTTC

J gene: TRBJ2-6
V gene: TRBV5-1
clone size: NA
D gene: NA
CDR3 protein: CASAPYRVISGANVLTF
CDR3 DNA: TGCGCCAGCGCCCCCTACAGGGTAATTTCTGGGGCCAACGTCCTGACTTTC

J gene: TRBJ1-2
V gene: TRBV6-5
clone size: NA
D gene: TRBD1
CDR3 protein: CASRTGTGGNYGYTF
CDR3 DNA: TGTGCCAGCAGAACCGGGACAGGGGGGAACTATGGCTACACCTTC

J gene: TRBJ1-6
V gene: TRBV7-8
clone size: NA
D gene: TRBD1
CDR3 protein: CASSRGQGRSPLHF
CDR3 DNA: TGTGCCAGCAGCCGGGGACAGGGACGGTCACCCCTCCACTTT

J gene: TRBJ1-1
V gene: TRBV19
clone size: NA
D gene: NA
CDR3 protein: CASSTTVNTEAFF
CDR3 DNA: TGTGCCAGTAGTACGACGGTGAACACTGAAGCTTTCTTT

J gene: TRBJ2-3
V gene: TRBV5-1
clone size: NA
D gene: NA
CDR3 protein: CASSPDWETQYF
CDR3 DNA: TGCGCCAGCAGCCCGGATTGGGAGACGCAGTATTTT

J gene: TRBJ2-7
V gene: TRBV10-2
clone size: NA
D gene: TRBD1
CDR3 protein: CASSGTGTSFSYEQYF
CDR3 DNA: TGCGCCAGCAGCGGGACAGGGACCAGTTTTTCCTACGAGCAGTACTTC

J gene: TRBJ1-5
V gene: TRBV7-9
clone size: NA
D gene: NA
CDR3 protein: CASSLGGRIGDQPQHF
CDR3 DNA: TGTGCCAGCAGCTTAGGAGGGCGAATCGGCGATCAGCCCCAGCATTTT

J gene: TRBJ2-6
V gene: TRBV7-9
clone size: few
D gene: NA
CDR3 protein: CASSLAGANVLTF
CDR3 DNA: TGTGCCAGCAGCTTAGCCGGGGCCAACGTCCTGACTTTC

J gene: TRBJ1-5
V gene: TRBV2
clone size: NA
D gene: NA
CDR3 protein: CASSEGKGHGVKAQHF
CDR3 DNA: TGTGCCAGCAGTGAGGGTAAGGGACACGGGGTTAAGGCCCAGCATTTT

J gene: TRBJ1-6
V gene: TRBV28
clone size: NA
D gene: TRBD1
CDR3 protein: CASSLGDRGNSPLHF
CDR3 DNA: TGTGCCAGCAGCCTAGGGGACAGGGGGAATTCACCCCTCCACTTT

J gene: TRBJ1-1
V gene: TRBV5-4
clone size: once
D gene: NA
CDR3 protein: CASSRQQGNTEAFF
CDR3 DNA: TGTGCCAGCAGCCGTCAACAGGGGAACACTGAAGCTTTCTTT

J gene: TRBJ2-6
V gene: TRBV27
clone size: NA
D gene: TRBD2
CDR3 protein: CASSARLAGDSGANVLTF
CDR3 DNA: TGTGCCAGCAGTGCCAGACTAGCGGGGGACTCTGGGGCCAACGTCCTGACTTTC

J gene: TRBJ2-2
V gene: TRBV4-3
clone size: NA
D gene: NA
CDR3 protein: CASSQGILTGELFF
CDR3 DNA: TGCGCCAGCAGCCAAGGCATACTCACCGGGGAGCTGTTTTTT

J gene: TRBJ1-1
V gene: TRBV18
clone size: NA
D gene: NA
CDR3 protein: CASSPLGTEAFF
CDR3 DNA: TGTGCCAGCTCACCATTGGGTACTGAAGCTTTCTTT

J gene: TRBJ1-1
V gene: TRBV6-4
clone size: NA
D gene: TRBD1
CDR3 protein: CASSAGTGLNTEAFF
CDR3 DNA: TGTGCCAGCAGTGCCGGGACAGGGCTGAACACTGAAGCTTTCTTT

J gene: TRBJ1-2
V gene: TRBV10-3
clone size: NA
D gene: TRBD1
CDR3 protein: CAISESGTVTNYGYTF
CDR3 DNA: TGTGCCATCAGTGAAAGTGGGACAGTAACCAACTATGGCTACACCTTC

J gene: TRBJ1-2
V gene: TRBV12-2
clone size: NA
D gene: NA
CDR3 protein: CANTWSNYGYTF
CDR3 DNA: TGTGCAAACACCTGGTCTAACTATGGCTACACCTTC

J gene: TRBJ2-7
V gene: TRBV6-6
clone size: NA
D gene: TRBD1
CDR3 protein: CASRDLGQGSYEQYF
CDR3 DNA: TGTGCCAGCAGAGACTTAGGACAGGGTTCCTACGAGCAGTACTTC

J gene: TRBJ1-2
V gene: TRBV9
clone size: NA
D gene: TRBD1
CDR3 protein: CASSVVGTGFRGYTF
CDR3 DNA: TGTGCCAGCAGCGTAGTAGGGACAGGGTTCCGGGGCTACACCTTC

J gene: TRBJ1-3
V gene: TRBV7-2
clone size: NA
D gene: NA
CDR3 protein: CASSPDSQRDTIYF
CDR3 DNA: TGTGCCAGCAGCCCGGACAGCCAAAGGGACACCATATATTTT

J gene: TRBJ1-6
V gene: TRBV13
clone size: NA
D gene: NA
CDR3 protein: CASSLGSSYNSPLHF
CDR3 DNA: TGTGCCAGCAGCTTGGGTAGCTCCTATAATTCACCCCTCCACTTT

J gene: TRBJ2-2
V gene: TRBV11-3
clone size: once
D gene: NA
CDR3 protein: CASSLDRQLNTGELFF
CDR3 DNA: TGTGCCAGCAGCTTAGATCGCCAGTTGAACACCGGGGAGCTGTTTTTT